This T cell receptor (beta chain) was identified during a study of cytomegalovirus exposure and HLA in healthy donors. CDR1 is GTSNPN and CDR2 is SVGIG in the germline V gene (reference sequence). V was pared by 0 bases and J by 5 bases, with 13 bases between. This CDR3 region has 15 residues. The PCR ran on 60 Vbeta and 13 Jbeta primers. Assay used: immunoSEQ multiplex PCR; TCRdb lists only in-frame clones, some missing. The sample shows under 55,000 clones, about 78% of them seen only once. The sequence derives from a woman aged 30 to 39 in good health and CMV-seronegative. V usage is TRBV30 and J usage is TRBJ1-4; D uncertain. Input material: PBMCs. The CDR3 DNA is TGTGCCTGGAGTGTTATTACAGCGGGGAATGAAAAACTGTTTTTT. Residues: CAWSVITAGNEKLFF.